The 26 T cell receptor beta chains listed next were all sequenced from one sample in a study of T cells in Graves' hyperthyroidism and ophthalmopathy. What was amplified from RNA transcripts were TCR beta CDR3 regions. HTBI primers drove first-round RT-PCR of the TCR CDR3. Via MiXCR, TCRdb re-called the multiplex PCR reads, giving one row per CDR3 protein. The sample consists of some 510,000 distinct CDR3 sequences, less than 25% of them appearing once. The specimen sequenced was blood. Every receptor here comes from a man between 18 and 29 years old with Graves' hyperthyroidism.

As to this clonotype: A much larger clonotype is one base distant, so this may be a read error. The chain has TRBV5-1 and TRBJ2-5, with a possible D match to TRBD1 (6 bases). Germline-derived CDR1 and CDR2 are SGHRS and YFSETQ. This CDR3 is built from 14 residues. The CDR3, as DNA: TGCGCCAGCAGCTTGGGACAGGCCCAAGAGACCCAGTGCTTC. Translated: CASSLGQAQETQCF.

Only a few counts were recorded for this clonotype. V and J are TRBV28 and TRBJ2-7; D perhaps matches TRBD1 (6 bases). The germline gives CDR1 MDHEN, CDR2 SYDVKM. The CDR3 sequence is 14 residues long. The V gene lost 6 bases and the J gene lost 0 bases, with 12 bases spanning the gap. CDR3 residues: CASSSGTNSYEQYF. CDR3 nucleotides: TGTGCCAGCAGCTCCGGGACAAACTCCTACGAGCAGTACTTC.

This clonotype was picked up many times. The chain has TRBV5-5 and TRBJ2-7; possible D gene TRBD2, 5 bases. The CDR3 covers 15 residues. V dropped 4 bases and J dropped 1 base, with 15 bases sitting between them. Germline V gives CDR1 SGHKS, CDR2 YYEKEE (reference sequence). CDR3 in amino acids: CASSRGGSGSYEQYF. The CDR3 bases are TGTGCCAGCAGCCGAGGAGGCTCGGGATCCTACGAGCAGTACTTC.

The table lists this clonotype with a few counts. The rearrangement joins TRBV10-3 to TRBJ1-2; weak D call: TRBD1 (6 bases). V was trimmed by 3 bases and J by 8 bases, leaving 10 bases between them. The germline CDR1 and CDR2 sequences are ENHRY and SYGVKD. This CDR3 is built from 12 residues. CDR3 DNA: TGTGCCATCAGTGACCTGACAGGAGGCTACACCTTC. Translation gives CAISDLTGGYTF.

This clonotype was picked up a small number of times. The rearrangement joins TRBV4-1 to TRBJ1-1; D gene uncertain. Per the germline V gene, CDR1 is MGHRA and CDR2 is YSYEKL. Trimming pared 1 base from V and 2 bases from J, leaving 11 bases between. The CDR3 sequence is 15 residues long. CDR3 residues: CASSQVPTVNTEAFF. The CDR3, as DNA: TGCGCCAGCAGCCAAGTCCCAACGGTTAACACTGAAGCTTTCTTT.

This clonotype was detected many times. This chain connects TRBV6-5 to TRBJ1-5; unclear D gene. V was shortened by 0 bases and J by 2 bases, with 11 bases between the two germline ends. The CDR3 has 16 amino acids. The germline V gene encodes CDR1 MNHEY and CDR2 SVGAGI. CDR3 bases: TGTGCCAGCAGTTACTCGAGGCCTCTCGGCAATCAGCCCCAGCATTTT. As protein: CASSYSRPLGNQPQHF.

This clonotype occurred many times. In nucleotides, the CDR3 is TGTGCCTCCAAAGAGGCGGGCCAAGAGACCCAGTACTTC. Translation gives CASKEAGQETQYF. This chain joins TRBV28 and TRBJ2-5, with D perhaps TRBD2 (5 bases). The V and J ends lost 11 bases and 1 base respectively, with 14 bases between them. The CDR3 consists of 13 residues. Germline assignment: CDR1 MDHEN and CDR2 SYDVKM.

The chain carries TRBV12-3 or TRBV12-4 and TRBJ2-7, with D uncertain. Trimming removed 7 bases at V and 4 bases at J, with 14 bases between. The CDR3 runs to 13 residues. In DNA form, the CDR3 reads TGTGCCAGCATCCAAGATTGGGGATACGAGCAGTACTTC. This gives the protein CASIQDWGYEQYF.

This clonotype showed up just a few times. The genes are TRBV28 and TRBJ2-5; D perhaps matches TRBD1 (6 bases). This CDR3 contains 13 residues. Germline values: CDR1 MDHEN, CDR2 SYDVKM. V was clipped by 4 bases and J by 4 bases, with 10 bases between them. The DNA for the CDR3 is TGTGCCAGCAGTTCTCCAGGGGTAGAGACCCAGTACTTC. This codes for CASSSPGVETQYF.

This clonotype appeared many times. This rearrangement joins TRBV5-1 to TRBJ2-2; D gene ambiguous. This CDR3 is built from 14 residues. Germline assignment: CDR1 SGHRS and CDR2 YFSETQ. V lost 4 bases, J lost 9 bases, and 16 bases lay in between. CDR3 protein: CASSPDPYDRELFF. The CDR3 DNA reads TGCGCCAGCAGCCCGGACCCCTACGATCGGGAGCTGTTTTTT. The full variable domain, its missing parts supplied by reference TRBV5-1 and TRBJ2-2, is KAGVTQTPRYLIKTRGQQVTLSCSPISGHRSVSWYQQTPGQGLQFLFEYFSETQRNKGNFPGRFSGRQFSNSRSEMNVSTLELGDSALYLCASSPDPYDRELFFGEGSRLTVL.

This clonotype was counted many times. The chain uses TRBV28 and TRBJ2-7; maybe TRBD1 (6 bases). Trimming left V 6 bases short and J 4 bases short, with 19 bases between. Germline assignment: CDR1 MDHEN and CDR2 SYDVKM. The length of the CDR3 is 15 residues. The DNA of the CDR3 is TGTGCCAGCAGGACGGACCGAGGGGGATCGTACGAGCAGTACTTC. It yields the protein CASRTDRGGSYEQYF.

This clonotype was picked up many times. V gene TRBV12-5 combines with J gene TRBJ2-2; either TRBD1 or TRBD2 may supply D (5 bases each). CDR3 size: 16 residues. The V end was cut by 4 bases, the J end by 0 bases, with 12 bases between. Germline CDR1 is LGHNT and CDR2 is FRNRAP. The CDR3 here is CASGWDPTANTGELFF. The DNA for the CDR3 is TGTGCTAGTGGTTGGGACCCGACGGCGAACACCGGGGAGCTGTTTTTT.

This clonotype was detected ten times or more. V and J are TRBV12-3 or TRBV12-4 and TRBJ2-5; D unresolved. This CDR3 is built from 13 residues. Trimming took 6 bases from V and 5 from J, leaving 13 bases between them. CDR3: CASSHHSRETQYF. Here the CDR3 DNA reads TGTGCCAGCAGCCATCATTCCCGGGAGACCCAGTACTTC.

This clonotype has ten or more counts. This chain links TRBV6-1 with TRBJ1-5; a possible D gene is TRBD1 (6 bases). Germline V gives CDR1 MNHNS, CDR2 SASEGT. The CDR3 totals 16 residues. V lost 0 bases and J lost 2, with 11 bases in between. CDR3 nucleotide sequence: TGTGCCAGCAGTGAAGCCGGCAGGGGTGGCAATCAGCCCCAGCATTTT. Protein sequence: CASSEAGRGGNQPQHF.

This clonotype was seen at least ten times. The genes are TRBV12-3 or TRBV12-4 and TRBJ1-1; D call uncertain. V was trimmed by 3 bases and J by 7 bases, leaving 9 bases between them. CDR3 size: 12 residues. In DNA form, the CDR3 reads TGTGCCAGCAGTTTTTGGGTTAGTGAAGCTTTCTTT. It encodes CASSFWVSEAFF.

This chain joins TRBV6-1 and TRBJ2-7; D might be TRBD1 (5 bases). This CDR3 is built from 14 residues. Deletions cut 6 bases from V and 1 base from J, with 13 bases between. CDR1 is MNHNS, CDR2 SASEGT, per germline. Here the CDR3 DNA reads TGTGCCAGCAGACAAGGAGACAGTTCCTACGAGCAGTACTTC. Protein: CASRQGDSSYEQYF.

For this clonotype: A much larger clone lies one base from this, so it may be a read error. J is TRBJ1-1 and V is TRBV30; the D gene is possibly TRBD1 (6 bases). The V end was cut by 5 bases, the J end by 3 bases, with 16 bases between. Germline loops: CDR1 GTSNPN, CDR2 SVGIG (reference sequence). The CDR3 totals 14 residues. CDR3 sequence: CAWSGGGGDTEAFF. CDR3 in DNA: TGTGCCTGGTCCGGAGGGGGGGGGGACACTGAAGCTTTCTTT.

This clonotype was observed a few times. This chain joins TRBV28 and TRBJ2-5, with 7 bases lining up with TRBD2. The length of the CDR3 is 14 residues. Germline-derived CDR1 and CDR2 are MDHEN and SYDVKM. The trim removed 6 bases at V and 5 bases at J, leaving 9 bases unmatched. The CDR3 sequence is CASRPRGEWETQYF. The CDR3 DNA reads TGTGCCAGCAGACCACGGGGGGAGTGGGAGACCCAGTACTTC.

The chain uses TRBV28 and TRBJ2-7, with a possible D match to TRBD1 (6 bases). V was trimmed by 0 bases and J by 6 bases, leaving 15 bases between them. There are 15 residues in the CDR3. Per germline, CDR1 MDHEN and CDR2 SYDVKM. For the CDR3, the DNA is TGTGCCAGCAGTTTATGGGCAGGGGACAAGGCCGAGCAGTACTTC. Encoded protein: CASSLWAGDKAEQYF.

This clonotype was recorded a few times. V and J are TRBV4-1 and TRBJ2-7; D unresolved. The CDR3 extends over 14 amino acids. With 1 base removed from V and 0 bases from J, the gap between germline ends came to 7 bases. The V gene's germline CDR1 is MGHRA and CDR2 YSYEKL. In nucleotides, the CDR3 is TGCGCCAGCAGCCAAGTATATATCTCCTACGAGCAGTACTTC. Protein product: CASSQVYISYEQYF.

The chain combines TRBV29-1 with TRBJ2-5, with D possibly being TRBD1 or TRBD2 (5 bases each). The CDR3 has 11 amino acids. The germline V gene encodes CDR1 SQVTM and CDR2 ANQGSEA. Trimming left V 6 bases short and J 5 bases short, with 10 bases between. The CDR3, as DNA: TGCAGCGTAGGGGAGCGCGAGACCCAGTACTTC. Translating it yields CSVGERETQYF.

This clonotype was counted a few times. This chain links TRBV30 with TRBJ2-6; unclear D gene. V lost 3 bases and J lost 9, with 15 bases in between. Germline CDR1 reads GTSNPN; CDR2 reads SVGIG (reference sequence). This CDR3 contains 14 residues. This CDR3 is CAWSLSWSRNVLTF. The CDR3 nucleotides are TGTGCCTGGAGCCTCAGTTGGTCCCGCAACGTCCTGACTTTC.

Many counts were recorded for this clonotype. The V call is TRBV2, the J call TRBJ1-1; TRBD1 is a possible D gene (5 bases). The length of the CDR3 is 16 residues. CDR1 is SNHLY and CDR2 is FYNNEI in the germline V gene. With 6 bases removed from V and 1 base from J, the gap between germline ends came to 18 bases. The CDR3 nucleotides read TGTGCCAGCAGGAAGATCCCGGGACCGGGGAACACTGAAGCTTTCTTT. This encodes CASRKIPGPGNTEAFF.

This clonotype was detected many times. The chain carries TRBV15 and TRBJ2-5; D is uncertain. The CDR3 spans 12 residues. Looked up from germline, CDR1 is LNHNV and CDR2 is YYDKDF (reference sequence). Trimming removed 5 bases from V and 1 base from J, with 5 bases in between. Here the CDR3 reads CATSAPQETQYF. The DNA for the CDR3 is TGTGCCACCAGCGCGCCCCAAGAGACCCAGTACTTC.

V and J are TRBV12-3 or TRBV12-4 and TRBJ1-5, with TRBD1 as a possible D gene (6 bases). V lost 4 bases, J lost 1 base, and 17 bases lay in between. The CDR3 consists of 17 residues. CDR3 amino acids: CASSSRWGPGSNQPQHF. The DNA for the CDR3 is TGTGCCAGCAGTTCCCGTTGGGGGCCCGGGAGCAATCAGCCCCAGCATTTT.

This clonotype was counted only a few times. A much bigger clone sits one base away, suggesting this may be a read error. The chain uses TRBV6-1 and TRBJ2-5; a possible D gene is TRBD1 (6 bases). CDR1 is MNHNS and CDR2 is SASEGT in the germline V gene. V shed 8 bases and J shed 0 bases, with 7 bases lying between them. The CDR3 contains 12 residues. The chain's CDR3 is CASRDNQETQYF. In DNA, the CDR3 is TGTGCCAGCCGGGACAACCAAGAGACCCAGTACTTC.